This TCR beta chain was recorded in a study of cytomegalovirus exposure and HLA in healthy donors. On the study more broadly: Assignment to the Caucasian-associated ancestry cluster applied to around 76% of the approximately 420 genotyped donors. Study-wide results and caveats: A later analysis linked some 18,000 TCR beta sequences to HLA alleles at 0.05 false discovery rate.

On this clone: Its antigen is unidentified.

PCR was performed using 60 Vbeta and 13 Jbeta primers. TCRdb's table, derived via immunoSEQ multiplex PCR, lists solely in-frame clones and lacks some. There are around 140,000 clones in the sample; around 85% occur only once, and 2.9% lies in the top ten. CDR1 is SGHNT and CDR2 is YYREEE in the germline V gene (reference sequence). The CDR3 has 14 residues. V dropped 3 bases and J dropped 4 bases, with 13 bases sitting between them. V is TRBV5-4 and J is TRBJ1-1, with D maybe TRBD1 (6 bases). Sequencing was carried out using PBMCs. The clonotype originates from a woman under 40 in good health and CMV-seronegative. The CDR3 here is CASSSVGGATEAFF. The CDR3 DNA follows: TGTGCCAGCAGCTCCGTCGGGGGGGCCACTGAAGCTTTCTTT.